This TCR beta chain derives from a study of T-cell reconstitution after alpha-beta-depleted transplantation in children. Study results and limitations: The origin of high day-60 TCRbeta diversity in some patients lay in surviving recipient T cells and thymic progenitors. The study reportedly traced alpha-beta T cells about two months after transplant to several hundred expanded graft clones.

There are 17 residues in the CDR3. V gave up 0 bases and J gave up 1 base, with 13 bases separating them. This clonotype was counted between two and nine times. Antigen: not known. A library of TCRbeta sequences, prepared with unique molecular identifiers, was generated. MiXCR was run by TCRdb on the PCR reads, yielding one entry per CDR3 protein. This table has 250,000 to 400,000 distinct CDR3 sequences, around 20% appearing once. The gene calls are TRBV12-3 or TRBV12-4 and TRBJ1-5; D is unresolved. The TCR was taken from a male patient under 18 who had a stem cell transplant for acute lymphoblastic leukemia, so the T cells may come from the graft donor. Sequenced material: PBMCs, mostly from graft donor cells, taken 180 days after TCRalphabeta/CD19-depleted stem cell transplant. CDR3 residues: CASSLASWRESNQPQHF. The CDR3, as DNA: TGTGCCAGCAGTTTAGCGTCCTGGAGGGAGAGCAATCAGCCCCAGCATTTT.